This T cell receptor beta chain was found in a study of T cell repertoires in cytomegalovirus infection. MiXCR was run by TCRdb on the reads, yielding one entry per CDR3 protein. The sample has around 440,000 distinct CDR3 sequences; approximately 10% are singletons. Many counts were recorded for this clonotype. The CDR3 is 12 amino acids. Germline V gene lookup returns CDR1 LNHDA and CDR2 SQIVND (reference sequence). Trimming pared 7 bases from V and 4 bases from J, leaving 9 bases between. The V gene is TRBV19, the J gene TRBJ2-3; D is perhaps TRBD2 (5 bases). This clonotype was obtained from a human donor in good health (CMV status not recorded). Some clones in this sample may be carry-over from other donors' samples. Sequencing was performed on PBMCs. The DNA of the CDR3 is TGTGCCAGTATTGACTACGCAGATACGCAGTATTTT. Amino acid sequence: CASIDYADTQYF.